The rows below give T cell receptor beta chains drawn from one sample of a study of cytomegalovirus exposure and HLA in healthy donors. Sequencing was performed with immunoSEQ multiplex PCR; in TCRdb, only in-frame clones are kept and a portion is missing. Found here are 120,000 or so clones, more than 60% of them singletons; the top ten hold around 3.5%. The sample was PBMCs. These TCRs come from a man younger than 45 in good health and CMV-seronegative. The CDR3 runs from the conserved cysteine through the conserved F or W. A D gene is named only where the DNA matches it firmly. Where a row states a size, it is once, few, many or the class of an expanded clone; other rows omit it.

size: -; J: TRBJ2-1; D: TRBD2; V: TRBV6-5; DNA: TGTGCCAGCAGTTCCCTTTCTAGCGGGGGGGTACATGAGCAGTTCTTC; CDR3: CASSSLSSGGVHEQFF
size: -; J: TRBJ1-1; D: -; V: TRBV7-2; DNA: TGTGCCAGCAGCTTCGGACAAGACACTGAAGCTTTCTTT; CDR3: CASSFGQDTEAFF
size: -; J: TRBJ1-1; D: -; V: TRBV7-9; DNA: TGTGCCAGCAGCCTTACAGTATCCGAAGCTTTCTTT; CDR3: CASSLTVSEAFF
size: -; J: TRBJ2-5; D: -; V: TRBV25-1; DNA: TGTGCCAGCAGTCGCGCGGGACCACCGTGGGAGACCCAGTACTTC; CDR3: CASSRAGPPWETQYF
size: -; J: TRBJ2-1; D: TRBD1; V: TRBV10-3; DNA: TGTGCCATCACGGACAGGGGGCGGAACAATGAGCAGTTCTTC; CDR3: CAITDRGRNNEQFF
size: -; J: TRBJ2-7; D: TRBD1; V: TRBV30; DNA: TGTGCCTGGAGTGAAGGGGGCCAGGGCCCCTACGAGCAGTACTTC; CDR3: CAWSEGGQGPYEQYF
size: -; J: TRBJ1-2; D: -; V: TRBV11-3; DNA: TGTGCCAGCAGCGACGGAGGGCGGGATGACTACACCTTC; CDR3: CASSDGGRDDYTF
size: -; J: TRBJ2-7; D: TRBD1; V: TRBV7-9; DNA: TGTGCCAGCAGCTCACAAAATCGACAGGGGGCGATAACCTACGAGCAGTACTTC; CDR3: CASSSQNRQGAITYEQYF
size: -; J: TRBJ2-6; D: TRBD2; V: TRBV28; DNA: TGTGCCAGCCGACCCGGGGGGGGCTCCGCATCTGGGGCCAACGTCCTGACTTTC; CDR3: CASRPGGGSASGANVLTF
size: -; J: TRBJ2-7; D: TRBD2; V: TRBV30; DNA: TGTGCCTGGAGTTTAGTAGCGGGAGGGCCGTACGAGCAGTACTTC; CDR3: CAWSLVAGGPYEQYF
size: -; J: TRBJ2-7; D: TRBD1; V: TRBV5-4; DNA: TGTGCCAGCAGCTTGGGGGACAGCCAGTACGAGCAGTACTTC; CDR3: CASSLGDSQYEQYF
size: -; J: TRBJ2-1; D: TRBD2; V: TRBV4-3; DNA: TGCGCCAGCAGCCAAGTTCGGACTAGCGGGGCCGGTGAGCAGTTCTTC; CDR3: CASSQVRTSGAGEQFF
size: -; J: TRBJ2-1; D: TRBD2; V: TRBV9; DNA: TGTGCCAGCAGCGGACTAGCGGGAGCCTACAATGAGCAGTTCTTC; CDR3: CASSGLAGAYNEQFF
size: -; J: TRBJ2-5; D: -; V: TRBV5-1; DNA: TGCGCCAGCAGCTTGACGAGGGAGACCCAGTACTTC; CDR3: CASSLTRETQYF
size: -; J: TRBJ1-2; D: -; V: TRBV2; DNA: TGTGCCAGTTTGGCACAGAGGGTTTATGGCTACACCTTC; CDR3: CASLAQRVYGYTF
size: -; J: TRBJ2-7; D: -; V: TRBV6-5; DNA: TGTGCCAGCAGTCCGGAGGGGGGACTACGCTACGAGCAGTACTTC; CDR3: CASSPEGGLRYEQYF
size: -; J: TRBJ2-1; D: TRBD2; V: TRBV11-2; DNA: TGTGCCAGCAGCCCCCTTTCGGGGAGGGCCGCGAATGAGCAGTTCTTC; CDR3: CASSPLSGRAANEQFF
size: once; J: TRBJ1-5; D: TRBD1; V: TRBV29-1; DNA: TGCAGCGTAGCCGACAGGGATAATCAGCCCCAGCATTTT; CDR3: CSVADRDNQPQHF
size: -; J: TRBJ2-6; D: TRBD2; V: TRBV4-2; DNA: TGTGCCAGCAGCCAAGCGAGCGGGGGGGCCTCTGGGGCCAACGTCCTGACTTTC; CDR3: CASSQASGGASGANVLTF
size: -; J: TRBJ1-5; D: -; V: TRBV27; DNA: TGTGCCAGCAGTTCCGGAGGTCAGCCCCAGCATTTT; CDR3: CASSSGGQPQHF
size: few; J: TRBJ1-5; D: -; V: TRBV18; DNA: TGTGCCAGCTCACCAGGAGCGGGGGATAGCAATCAGCCCCAGCATTTT; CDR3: CASSPGAGDSNQPQHF
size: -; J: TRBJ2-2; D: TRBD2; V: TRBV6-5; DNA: TGTGCCAGCAGTCGACTAGCGACGAACACCGGGGAGCTGTTTTTT; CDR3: CASSRLATNTGELFF
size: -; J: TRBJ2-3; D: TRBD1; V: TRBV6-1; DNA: TGTGCCAGCAGTGCCCTCAACCCGACAGGGGTCACAGATACGCAGTATTTT; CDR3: CASSALNPTGVTDTQYF
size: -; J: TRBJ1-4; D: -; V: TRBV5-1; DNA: TGCGCCAGCAGCCGGCAGGGTTCTAATGAAAAACTGTTTTTT; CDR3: CASSRQGSNEKLFF
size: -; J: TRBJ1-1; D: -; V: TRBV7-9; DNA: TGTGCCAGCAGCCCTCTCGGCAGGGTCACTGAAGCTTTCTTT; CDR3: CASSPLGRVTEAFF
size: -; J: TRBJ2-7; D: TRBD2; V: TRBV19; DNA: TGTGCCAGTAAAGAGCCTAGCGGGGCTTCACAGCAGTACTTC; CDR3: CASKEPSGASQQYF
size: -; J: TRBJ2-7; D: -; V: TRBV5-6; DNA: TGTGCCAGCACTAGTTCCTACGAGCAGTACTTC; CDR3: CASTSSYEQYF
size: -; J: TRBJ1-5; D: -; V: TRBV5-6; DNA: TGTGCCAGCAGCTTGGCCTTCGGGGGAGAGGGCAATCAGCCCCAGCATTTT; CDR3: CASSLAFGGEGNQPQHF
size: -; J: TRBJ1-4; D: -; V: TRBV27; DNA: TGTGCCAGCAGTTTCTATTTGGACAGCCCGGGGGGGGAACTGTTTTTT; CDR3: CASSFYLDSPGGELFF
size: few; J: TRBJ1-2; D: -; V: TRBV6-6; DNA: TGTGCCAGCACCCCGGGGCCACTCGGGAGGTATGGCTACACCTTC; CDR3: CASTPGPLGRYGYTF
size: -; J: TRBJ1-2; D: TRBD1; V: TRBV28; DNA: TGTGCCAGCGGGGGGGACAGGGAGTTAAATGGCTACACCTTC; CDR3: CASGGDRELNGYTF
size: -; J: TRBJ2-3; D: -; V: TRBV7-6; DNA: TGTGCCAGCAGCTGGGGAGACCCTAAGGGCACAGATACGCAGTATTTT; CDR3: CASSWGDPKGTDTQYF
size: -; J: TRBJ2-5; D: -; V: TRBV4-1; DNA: TGCGCCAGCAGCCAAGATCATATGAGGCCCCGAGGGGAGACCCAGTACTTC; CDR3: CASSQDHMRPRGETQYF
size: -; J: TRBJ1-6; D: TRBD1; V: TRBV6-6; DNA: TGTGCCAGCAGTCAGGGGGGCGGAATTTCACCCCTCCACTTT; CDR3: CASSQGGGISPLHF
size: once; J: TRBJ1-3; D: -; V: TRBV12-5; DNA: TGTGCTAGTGGCTCGGATGGAGGTGGAAACACCATATATTTT; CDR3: CASGSDGGGNTIYF